These 25 T cell receptor beta chains were all obtained from the same sample, sequenced in a study of neurological immune-mediated disorders (dated by TCRdb to about 2019). The method behind the library was 5' RACE. Data came from an Illumina HiSeq 2500. Using fastp at Q25 and MiXCR, TCRdb reprocessed the public reads and kept productive beta chains. Rows merge per CDR3 protein into single entries with the most common DNA and genes. In all, the sample holds about 120,000 distinct CDR3 sequences, and more than 2.5% of those were seen once. The top ten clonotypes cover 1.3% of the sample. The source material was PBMCs. Receptor source: a woman aged 25 to 39 with multiple sclerosis.

This sequence joins TRBV6-6 and TRBJ1-6; unclear D gene. The CDR3 totals 13 residues. Per germline, CDR1 MNHNY and CDR2 SVGAGI (reference sequence). The CDR3 spells CAGSSSYNSPLHF. The CDR3 nucleotides read TGTGCGGGCTCTAGCTCCTATAATTCACCCCTCCACTTT.

This clonotype was seen many times. This chain links TRBV4-3 with TRBJ1-5; no reliable D call. Germline CDR1 and CDR2: LGHNA and YSLEER. The V end was cut by 0 bases, the J end by 5 bases, with 5 bases between. The CDR3 totals 13 residues. The CDR3 coding sequence is TGCGCCAGCAGCCAAGATGGGGATCAGCCCCAGCATTTT. Its protein is CASSQDGDQPQHF.

There are many counts of this clonotype. The rearrangement joins TRBV7-6 to TRBJ1-4; D not resolved. V lost 4 bases and J 7 bases, leaving 13 bases between the germline ends. The CDR3 length is 14 residues. Germline V gives CDR1 SGHVS, CDR2 FNYEAQ. The CDR3 reads CASSSQEGSEKLFF. The CDR3 DNA reads as TGTGCCAGCAGCTCCCAAGAGGGCAGTGAAAAACTGTTTTTT. The complete variable domain, with remaining parts taken from reference TRBV7-6 and TRBJ1-4, reads GAGVSQSPRYKVTKRGQDVALRCDPISGHVSLYWYRQALGQGPEFLTYFNYEAQQDKSGLPNDRFSAERPEGSISTLTIQRTEQRDSAMYRCASSSQEGSEKLFFGSGTQLSVL.

The chain uses TRBV7-8 and TRBJ1-1, with 9 positions matching TRBD1. The CDR3 is 13 residues long. Trimming removed 5 bases from V and 11 bases from J; junction bases left unmatched: 9. The V gene's germline CDR1 is SGHVS and CDR2 FQNEAQ. In DNA form, the CDR3 reads TGTGCCAGCAGCCGGACAGGGGACGAGAGGGCTTTCTTT. Its protein is CASSRTGDERAFF.

The table lists this clonotype with many counts. CDR3 in amino acids: CASSSIQGYEQYF. The CDR3 DNA reads as TGTGCCAGCAGCTCGATACAGGGCTACGAGCAGTACTTC. The chain employs TRBV7-2 and TRBJ2-7; TRBD1 is a possible D gene (6 bases). CDR3 length: 13 residues. The V end was cut by 4 bases, the J end by 3 bases, with 10 bases between. The germline CDR1 and CDR2 sequences are SGHTA and FQGNSA.

This clonotype was picked up many times. The gene calls are TRBV5-1 and TRBJ2-1; the D gene is possibly TRBD1 (5 bases). Germline assignment: CDR1 SGHRS and CDR2 YFSETQ. The CDR3 consists of 13 residues. V was clipped by 5 bases and J by 5 bases, with 11 bases between them. CDR3 in amino acids: CASSSDRHNEQFF. CDR3 in DNA: TGCGCCAGCAGTTCAGACAGACACAATGAGCAGTTCTTC.

This clonotype has a count of ten or more. This chain uses TRBV15 with TRBJ1-4; D is uncertain. The germline V gene encodes CDR1 LNHNV and CDR2 YYDKDF (reference sequence). The germline V and J ends were trimmed by 3 bases and 9 bases, with 14 bases remaining between them. This CDR3 comprises 14 residues. The CDR3 coding sequence is TGTGCCACCAGCAGCGACCCACCGTCAAAAAAACTGTTTTTT. The encoded protein is CATSSDPPSKKLFF.

In its sample, this clonotype was seen many times. The chain has TRBV20-1 and TRBJ2-7, with a tentative D call TRBD2 (5 bases). The germline V gene has CDR1 DFQATT and CDR2 SNEGSKA (reference sequence). With 3 bases removed from V and 3 bases from J, the gap between germline ends came to 12 bases. The CDR3 has 13 amino acids. This CDR3 is CSARGRMVYEQYF. The CDR3 DNA is TGCAGTGCTAGGGGGAGAATGGTCTACGAGCAGTACTTC.

Many counts were recorded for this clonotype. The rearrangement uses TRBV29-1 and TRBJ2-7, with D possibly TRBD1 on 6 matching bases. Germline CDR1 reads SQVTM; CDR2 reads ANQGSEA. The CDR3 is 16 amino acids. Trimming stripped 4 bases from V and 2 bases from J, with 21 bases between. Here the CDR3 DNA reads TGCAGCGTTGTGGGGGCCGGCAGGGGAACAACCTACGAGCAGTACTTC. As protein: CSVVGAGRGTTYEQYF.

This clonotype came up many times. The gene calls are TRBV20-1 and TRBJ2-1, with TRBD2 identical over 14 bases. Germline values: CDR1 DFQATT, CDR2 SNEGSKA (reference sequence). The CDR3 has 15 residues. The V gene end was trimmed by 1 base and the J gene end by 8 bases; junction bases not matched to a gene: 4. The CDR3 DNA reads as TGCAGTGCTAGAGGGGGGACTAGCGGGAGATATGAGCAGTTCTTC. This encodes CSARGGTSGRYEQFF.

This clonotype was observed at least ten times. This rearrangement joins TRBV12-3 or TRBV12-4 to TRBJ2-2; 11 bases fit TRBD2. The ends lost 5 bases at V and 4 bases at J; junction bases unmatched: 3. The CDR3 consists of 15 residues. CDR3 nucleotides: TGTGCCAGCAGTCCGGGGACTAGCGGCACCGGGGAGCTGTTTTTT. This gives the protein CASSPGTSGTGELFF.

The sample holds many counts of this clonotype. The J gene is TRBJ1-1, the V gene TRBV7-8; D remains unclear. Germline CDR1 and CDR2: SGHVS and FQNEAQ. Trimming pared 4 bases from V and 5 bases from J, leaving 11 bases between. CDR3 length equals 13 residues. The CDR3 sequence is CASSYRGETEAFF. The CDR3 coding sequence is TGTGCCAGCAGCTACCGAGGAGAAACTGAAGCTTTCTTT.

CDR3 protein: CSAALLWGNTDTQYF. In nucleotides, the CDR3 is TGCAGTGCTGCCCTTCTTTGGGGGAACACAGATACGCAGTATTTT. The chain employs TRBV20-1 and TRBJ2-3, with D possibly called TRBD1 or TRBD2 (5 bases each). The CDR3 sequence is 15 residues long. The germline V gene has CDR1 DFQATT and CDR2 SNEGSKA (reference sequence). V shed 5 bases and J shed 2 bases, with 17 bases lying between them.

This clonotype was counted ten times or more. The rearrangement joins TRBV4-1 to TRBJ1-1; D not certain. This CDR3 contains 13 residues. Germline CDR1 MGHRA, CDR2 YSYEKL. V dropped 5 bases and J dropped 3 bases, with 10 bases sitting between them. The CDR3 sequence: CASSTDGYTEAFF. CDR3 bases: TGCGCCAGCAGCACCGACGGTTACACTGAAGCTTTCTTT.

This clonotype appeared many times. The V gene is TRBV12-3 or TRBV12-4, the J gene TRBJ2-2; D is perhaps TRBD2 (6 bases). Trimming cost V 6 bases and J 2 bases, with 19 bases left between them. This CDR3 comprises 17 residues. DNA of the CDR3: TGTGCCAGCAGGTCTACCTCGGAAGGACTAAACACCGGGGAGCTGTTTTTT. It codes for CASRSTSEGLNTGELFF.

The table lists this clonotype with many counts. This chain joins TRBV6-6 and TRBJ1-4, with 8 nucleotides matching TRBD1. The germline gives CDR1 MNHNY, CDR2 SVGAGI (reference sequence). This CDR3 is built from 17 residues. Losses at the gene ends were 0 bases for V and 7 bases for J; bases not matched to a gene: 10. The CDR3 region has the DNA TGTGCCAGCAGTTACTCCCCGGGGACAGGAAGAGTTGAAAAACTGTTTTTT. Residues: CASSYSPGTGRVEKLFF.

This clonotype was recorded at least ten times. V is TRBV5-1 and J is TRBJ2-1; TRBD1 matches at 8 bases. Germline loops: CDR1 SGHRS, CDR2 YFSETQ. Trimming removed 7 bases from V and 4 bases from J; junction bases left unmatched: 4. The CDR3 covers 13 residues. The CDR3 is CASGTGDYNEQFF. In DNA form, the CDR3 reads TGCGCCAGCGGGACAGGTGATTACAATGAGCAGTTCTTC.

This clonotype was seen many times. This chain uses TRBV5-1 with TRBJ1-2, with D perhaps TRBD1 (5 bases). CDR3 size: 15 residues. Trimming stripped 1 base from V and 5 bases from J, with 15 bases between. Germline CDR1 reads SGHRS; CDR2 reads YFSETQ. CDR3 nucleotide sequence: TGCGCCAGCAGCTTGCCGGGGCCAGCTCATTATGGCTACACCTTC. Amino acids: CASSLPGPAHYGYTF.

The table lists this clonotype with many counts. The V call is TRBV2, the J call TRBJ2-7; D gene ambiguous. From germline, CDR1 is SNHLY and CDR2 FYNNEI. V was shortened by 2 bases and J by 6 bases, with 11 bases between the two germline ends. The CDR3 runs to 13 residues. The CDR3 protein is CASSERVGTEQYF. As DNA, the CDR3 is TGTGCCAGCAGTGAAAGGGTTGGCACCGAGCAGTACTTC.

The table lists this clonotype with many counts. The gene calls are TRBV7-9 and TRBJ1-5; D not resolved. The germline V gene has CDR1 SEHNR and CDR2 FQNEAQ (reference sequence). The CDR3 extends over 18 amino acids. The ends were cut back, 1 base at V and 10 bases at J, with 26 bases in the middle. CDR3 nucleotide sequence: TGTGCCAGCAGCTTAGAGAAACAGCCAAGGGTAGTTTTTCGCCCCCAGCATTTT. As protein: CASSLEKQPRVVFRPQHF.

There are many counts of this clonotype. The chain joins TRBV12-3 or TRBV12-4 to TRBJ1-5; D is unresolved. Trimming cost V 7 bases and J 3 bases, with 10 bases left between them. The CDR3 extends over 13 amino acids. CDR3 in amino acids: CASKRENNQPQHF. The CDR3 region has the DNA TGTGCCAGCAAGAGGGAGAACAATCAGCCCCAGCATTTT.

The J gene is TRBJ1-1, the V gene TRBV18; no clear D gene. From germline, CDR1 is KGHSH and CDR2 LQKENI. V shed 2 bases and J shed 0 bases, with 10 bases lying between them. The CDR3 is 15 residues long. The CDR3 protein is CASSPGQHLNTEAFF. In DNA, the CDR3 is TGTGCCAGCTCACCAGGGCAGCACCTGAACACTGAAGCTTTCTTT.

There are many counts of this clonotype. The chain combines TRBV20-1 with TRBJ2-1; D assignment may be TRBD1 or TRBD2 (6 bases each). The CDR3 contains 13 residues. In germline, CDR1 is DFQATT, CDR2 SNEGSKA (reference sequence). V was shortened by 3 bases and J by 8 bases, with 14 bases between the two germline ends. Written as DNA, the CDR3 is TGCAGTGCTAGGGAGGGACAAAGACATGAGCAGTTCTTC. This encodes CSAREGQRHEQFF.

This clonotype was recorded at least ten times. V gene TRBV7-6 combines with J gene TRBJ2-7; D possibly matches TRBD1 or TRBD2 (7 bases each). The germline CDR1 and CDR2 sequences are SGHVS and FNYEAQ. The V gene lost 7 bases and the J gene lost 2 bases, with 12 bases spanning the gap. The CDR3 runs 13 residues. The CDR3 reads CASTSGGAYEQYF. The CDR3 nucleotides are TGTGCCAGCACCTCAGGGGGGGCCTACGAGCAGTACTTC.

This clonotype was counted at least ten times. The chain has TRBV12-3 or TRBV12-4 and TRBJ1-6; TRBD1 matches 9 bases. The CDR3 has 15 amino acids. With 6 bases clipped from V and 10 bases from J, the junction kept 10 bases outside the gene matches. The CDR3 spells CASSPRQGEGSPLHF. CDR3 DNA sequence: TGTGCCAGCAGCCCCAGACAGGGGGAAGGATCACCCCTCCACTTT.